This entry features one T cell receptor (beta chain) sequence. The data were obtained in a study of STAT5B mutations in CD4+ large granular lymphocyte leukemia. Clones were read by immunoSEQ multiplex PCR, and TCRdb kept only the in-frame ones, dropping some. The repertoire has about 31,000 clones, approximately 74% of them found once; the top ten carry more than 1%. Sequenced input: CD4+ T cells from blood buffy coats. The receptor comes from a human donor in good health.

CDR3 sequence: CASEGDRGGYTF. The CDR3 nucleotides are TGTGCCTCCGAGGGGGACAGGGGGGGCTACACCTTC. The rearrangement uses TRBV28 and TRBJ1-2; TRBD1 matches 11 bases. Germline trimming cut 11 bases from V and 8 bases from J; bases unmatched to any gene: 7. The CDR3 runs to 12 residues. Germline V gene sequence: CDR1 MDHEN, CDR2 SYDVKM.